The 32 T cell receptor beta chains below were found in one sample sequenced in a study of OX40 agonist ivuxolimab in advanced cancers. The table came from immunoSEQ multiplex PCR; TCRdb's copy has only in-frame clones and leaves some out. The sample has about 78,000 clones; around 94% are singletons. The sample here was CD4+ or CD8+ T cells sorted from blood, taken in a trial of the OX40 agonist ivuxolimab. These receptor sequences come from an adult with an advanced solid tumor such as melanoma, head and neck, liver or kidney cancer.

The chain couples TRBV5-1 to TRBJ1-3, with TRBD1 matching over 8 bases. Trimming at V came to 4 bases and at J to 1 base, leaving 1 base not matched to a gene. Germline CDR1 reads SGHRS; CDR2 reads YFSETQ. CDR3 length equals 14 residues. The CDR3 is CASSGQGSGNTIYF. The CDR3 coding sequence is TGCGCCAGCAGCGGACAGGGTTCTGGAAACACCATATATTTT.

The V gene is TRBV5-8, the J gene TRBJ1-1, with no clear D. The V and J ends lost 7 bases and 0 bases respectively, with 7 bases between them. Germline CDR1 is SGHTS and CDR2 is YDEGEE. The CDR3 is 12 residues long. CDR3 sequence reads: CASGDLNTEAFF. In DNA, the CDR3 is TGTGCCAGCGGGGATCTGAACACTGAAGCTTTCTTT.

This clone was observed a single time. The J gene is TRBJ2-7, the V gene TRBV19, with D tentatively TRBD2 (6 bases). Trimming shortened V by 0 bases and J by 1 base, and 7 bases separated the two germline ends. Per the germline V gene, CDR1 is LNHDA and CDR2 is SQIVND (reference sequence). CDR3 size: 14 residues. CDR3 residues: CASSIEAGSYEQYF. CDR3 in DNA: TGTGCCAGTAGTATAGAGGCGGGATCCTACGAGCAGTACTTC.

The chain has TRBV4-2 and TRBJ2-7; D remains unclear. This CDR3 has 14 amino acids. V lost 0 bases and J lost 3, with 9 bases in between. Per the germline V gene, CDR1 is LGHNA and CDR2 is YNFKEQ. The CDR3 nucleotides read TGTGCCAGCAGCCAAGAGTGGCAGGTCTACGAGCAGTACTTC. Translated, it gives CASSQEWQVYEQYF.

This clone has a single count. The chain carries TRBV6-6 and TRBJ1-1; D is uncertain. Germline V gene sequence: CDR1 MNHNY, CDR2 SVGAGI (reference sequence). CDR3 length equals 13 residues. Trimming cost V 0 bases and J 6 bases, with 8 bases left between them. CDR3 protein: CASSYSSGAEAFF. The CDR3 DNA is TGTGCCAGCAGTTACTCCTCCGGGGCTGAAGCTTTCTTT.

This chain links TRBV30 with TRBJ2-7, with TRBD1 matching over 8 bases. Germline V lookup: CDR1 GTSNPN, CDR2 SVGIG (reference sequence). This CDR3 has 14 residues. V shed 2 bases, J shed 2 bases, and the junction held 5 bases outside the gene matches. CDR3 in amino acids: CAWSRTGITYEQYF. In DNA, the CDR3 is TGTGCCTGGAGTAGGACAGGGATTACCTACGAGCAGTACTTC.

The rearrangement uses TRBV6-1 and TRBJ2-7; D ambiguous. CDR3 length equals 12 residues. Germline values: CDR1 MNHNS, CDR2 SASEGT. With 6 bases removed from V and 4 bases from J, the gap between germline ends came to 10 bases. CDR3 nucleotides: TGTGCCAGCAGGATCCATGGTTACGAGCAGTACTTC. Translating gives CASRIHGYEQYF.

The count of this clone is one. J is TRBJ2-3 and V is TRBV30; weak D call: TRBD2 (5 bases). Germline V gene data show CDR1 as GTSNPN and CDR2 as SVGIG (reference sequence). The CDR3 is made up of 15 amino acids. Trimming cost V 0 bases and J 1 base, with 11 bases left between them. In nucleotides, the CDR3 is TGTGCCTGGAGTGTACTTGGTAGCGGCACAGATACGCAGTATTTT. Protein product: CAWSVLGSGTDTQYF.

The chain has TRBV5-1 and TRBJ2-5; 11 nucleotides line up with TRBD2. Germline CDR1 reads SGHRS; CDR2 reads YFSETQ. J gave up 5 bases and V 0 bases, and 3 bases lay outside the gene matches. The CDR3 is made up of 15 amino acids. The chain's CDR3 is CASSLVAGGHETQYF. CDR3 coding DNA: TGCGCCAGCAGCTTGGTAGCGGGGGGGCATGAGACCCAGTACTTC.

V usage is TRBV28 and J usage is TRBJ1-1, with a possible D match to TRBD1 (6 bases). Germline CDR1 is MDHEN and CDR2 is SYDVKM. CDR3 length equals 17 residues. The V end was cut by 2 bases, the J end by 4 bases, with 20 bases between. The CDR3 spells CASSLRGQGPRGTEAFF. The DNA of the CDR3 is TGTGCCAGCAGTTTAAGAGGGCAGGGGCCTCGTGGCACTGAAGCTTTCTTT.

The chain uses TRBV5-8 and TRBJ1-6; D uncertain. CDR1 is SGHTS and CDR2 is YDEGEE in the germline V gene. This CDR3 is built from 15 residues. The V end was cut by 0 bases, the J end by 9 bases, with 13 bases between. The CDR3 region is CASSLVEGLGSPLHF. The CDR3 DNA is TGTGCCAGCAGCTTGGTGGAGGGCTTGGGTTCACCCCTCCACTTT.

This rearrangement joins TRBV30 to TRBJ2-2; 7 nucleotides match TRBD1. With V trimmed by 2 bases and J by 1 base, 10 bases remained unmatched. The CDR3 spans 17 residues. Germline assignment: CDR1 GTSNPN and CDR2 SVGIG (reference sequence). The CDR3 protein is CAWSLPGWTGNTGELFF. CDR3 coding DNA: TGTGCCTGGAGTCTCCCTGGTTGGACAGGGAACACCGGGGAGCTGTTTTTT.

V gene TRBV9 combines with J gene TRBJ2-5, with D maybe TRBD1 (8 bases). Trimming cost V 3 bases and J 5 bases, with 14 bases left between them. Germline V gene lookup returns CDR1 SGDLS and CDR2 YYNGEE. The CDR3 contains 14 residues. As DNA, the CDR3 is TGTGCCAGCAGCGCCGACAGGGGAGGGGAGACCCAGTACTTC. This sequence encodes CASSADRGGETQYF.

V usage is TRBV15 and J usage is TRBJ2-1; 9 bases align to TRBD2. Germline trimming cut 0 bases from V and 4 bases from J; bases unmatched to any gene: 7. The CDR3 consists of 17 residues. Germline assignment: CDR1 LNHNV and CDR2 YYDKDF (reference sequence). Here the CDR3 DNA reads TGTGCCACCAGCAGAGATTTGACTAGCGGTAGGTACAATGAGCAGTTCTTC. Translation: CATSRDLTSGRYNEQFF.

The chain recombines TRBV6-5 with TRBJ1-1, with no clear D. Germline lookup yields CDR1 MNHEY and CDR2 SVGAGI. V was cut by 4 bases and J by 4 bases, with 4 bases left in between. The CDR3 spans 11 residues. CDR3 loop: CASSSFTEAFF. The CDR3 DNA sequence: TGTGCCAGCAGTTCTTTCACTGAAGCTTTCTTT.

The J gene is TRBJ1-2, the V gene TRBV11-2; D remains ambiguous. V lost 1 base to trimming and J lost 4 bases, with 4 bases between them. The germline CDR1 and CDR2 sequences are SGHAT and FQNNGV. This CDR3 comprises 12 residues. CDR3 loop: CASSLVAYGYTF. The CDR3 nucleotides are TGTGCCAGCAGCTTAGTGGCCTATGGCTACACCTTC.

The chain is built from TRBV7-9 and TRBJ2-4, with D possibly TRBD2 on 6 matching bases. This CDR3 has 15 residues. Between the trimmed V and J ends, which lost 3 bases and 13 bases, there was a span of 22 bases. Looked up from germline, CDR1 is SEHNR and CDR2 is FQNEAQ (reference sequence). The CDR3 here is CASSFTGAGPLSQYF. CDR3 DNA sequence: TGTGCCAGCAGCTTTACGGGAGCAGGGCCTTTATCGCAGTACTTC.

This clone is a singleton in its sample. The J gene is TRBJ1-4, the V gene TRBV29-1, with D hard to call. The CDR3 has 13 amino acids. V was trimmed by 6 bases and J by 0 bases, leaving 8 bases between them. Germline CDR1 SQVTM, CDR2 ANQGSEA. The CDR3: CSVLHPTNEKLFF. The DNA of the CDR3 is TGCAGCGTCCTGCATCCAACTAATGAAAAACTGTTTTTT.

The chain combines TRBV9 with TRBJ2-3; 13 bases map to TRBD2. This CDR3 is built from 17 residues. V trimming: 1 base; J trimming: 6 bases; junction bases outside the gene matches: 8. CDR1 is SGDLS and CDR2 is YYNGEE in the germline V gene. CDR3 nucleotides: TGTGCCAGCAGCGTAAGAGGGGGACTAGCGGGGATGGATACGCAGTATTTT. This encodes CASSVRGGLAGMDTQYF.

The rearrangement links TRBV7-9 to TRBJ2-2, with D unresolved. CDR3 length equals 13 residues. V lost 5 bases to trimming and J lost 2 bases, with 6 bases between them. Germline V gene sequence: CDR1 SEHNR, CDR2 FQNEAQ (reference sequence). The CDR3 DNA sequence: TGTGCCAGCAGCCTCAAAAACACCGGGGAGCTGTTTTTT. Its protein product is CASSLKNTGELFF.

V usage is TRBV10-3 and J usage is TRBJ2-5; 7 bases map to TRBD2. Germline V CDR1 and CDR2: ENHRY, SYGVKD. The V and J ends lost 2 bases and 2 bases, in that order; junction bases with no gene match: 2. This CDR3 comprises 14 residues. The CDR3 loop reads CAISEISGQETQYF. As DNA, the CDR3 is TGTGCCATCAGTGAGATTAGCGGGCAAGAGACCCAGTACTTC.

The chain links TRBV7-2 to TRBJ2-7, with D possibly TRBD2 on 6 matching bases. Trimming stripped 3 bases from V and 3 bases from J, with 9 bases between. The CDR3 covers 13 residues. Germline lookup yields CDR1 SGHTA and CDR2 FQGNSA. CDR3 region: CASSFRGSYEQYF. The CDR3 DNA follows: TGTGCCAGCAGCTTTCGGGGGAGCTACGAGCAGTACTTC.

The V and J genes are TRBV29-1 and TRBJ1-2; 8 bases are a match to TRBD1. The CDR3 is made up of 16 amino acids. Germline CDR1 SQVTM, CDR2 ANQGSEA. The ends lost 6 bases at V and 8 bases at J; junction bases unmatched: 20. The CDR3 DNA is TGCAGCGTCGGGACAGGCCGAGGGGGGAAGTTTGACGGCTACACCTTC. This translates into CSVGTGRGGKFDGYTF.

The chain recombines TRBV5-4 with TRBJ1-2; D not certain. Trimming removed 0 bases at V and 2 bases at J, with 11 bases between. The CDR3 is 15 residues long. Germline V CDR1 and CDR2: SGHNT, YYREEE (reference sequence). CDR3 sequence (DNA): TGTGCCAGCAGCTTGGCAGCTCGCCCCAACTATGGCTACACCTTC. Protein: CASSLAARPNYGYTF.

The genes are TRBV5-1 and TRBJ2-7; D ambiguous. Germline CDR1 and CDR2: SGHRS and YFSETQ. Trimming removed 4 bases at V and 0 bases at J, with 14 bases between. The CDR3 extends over 15 amino acids. The CDR3 nucleotides read TGCGCCAGCAGCCCAACCGGTGCCGTCTCCTACGAGCAGTACTTC. Its translation is CASSPTGAVSYEQYF.

The chain combines TRBV6-5 with TRBJ1-2, with D unclear. V lost 2 bases to trimming and J lost 3 bases, with 13 bases between them. In germline, CDR1 is MNHEY, CDR2 SVGAGI. This CDR3 region has 15 residues. CDR3 nucleotides: TGTGCCAGCAGTTACGGGCAGCCAATCTACTATGGCTACACCTTC. This encodes CASSYGQPIYYGYTF.

The chain links TRBV5-1 to TRBJ2-3; a possible D gene is TRBD1 (5 bases). Germline-derived CDR1 and CDR2 are SGHRS and YFSETQ. The CDR3 is 14 residues long. Trimming pared 0 bases from V and 5 bases from J, leaving 10 bases between. The CDR3 reads CASSLEGHEDTQYF. Here the CDR3 DNA reads TGCGCCAGCAGCTTGGAGGGGCATGAAGATACGCAGTATTTT.

The chain couples TRBV11-2 to TRBJ1-2; the match to TRBD1 covers 7 bases. CDR1 is SGHAT, CDR2 FQNNGV, per germline. V gave up 5 bases and J gave up 6 bases; unmatched junction bases: 12. The CDR3 sequence is 15 residues long. CDR3 residues: CASSPLTGYSDGYTF. CDR3 nucleotide sequence: TGTGCCAGCAGCCCGTTGACAGGGTACTCCGATGGCTACACCTTC.

The chain carries TRBV5-6 and TRBJ2-5, with a weak D call TRBD2 (6 bases). The germline V gene encodes CDR1 SGHDT and CDR2 YYEEEE. V was clipped by 4 bases and J by 6 bases, with 19 bases between them. The CDR3 length is 15 residues. CDR3 sequence: CASSGMPQAGKTQYF. The DNA of the CDR3 is TGTGCCAGCAGCGGAATGCCCCAGGCGGGGAAGACCCAGTACTTC.

The CDR3 nucleotides read TGTGCCAGCAGTTTATTGGTAGGGGGCGCTGGAAACACCATATATTTT. Its protein product is CASSLLVGGAGNTIYF. This chain joins TRBV28 and TRBJ1-3, with 7 nucleotides matching TRBD1. Germline assignment: CDR1 MDHEN and CDR2 SYDVKM. V shed 1 base and J 2 bases; nucleotides not matched to a gene: 5. The length of the CDR3 is 16 residues.

The rearrangement links TRBV2 to TRBJ1-1; D is unclear. Between the trimmed V and J ends, which lost 5 bases and 4 bases, there was a span of 11 bases. The germline V gene has CDR1 SNHLY and CDR2 FYNNEI. The CDR3 totals 13 residues. The CDR3: CASSSPGFTEAFF. CDR3 bases: TGTGCCAGCAGTTCCCCCGGGTTCACTGAAGCTTTCTTT. Filled out from reference TRBV2 and TRBJ1-1, the complete variable domain reads EPEVTQTPSHQVTQMGQEVILRCVPISNHLYFYWYRQILGQKVEFLVSFYNNEISEKSEIFDDQFSVERPDGSNFTLKIRSTKLEDSAMYFCASSSPGFTEAFFGQGTRLTVV.

V gene TRBV2 combines with J gene TRBJ1-2; 8 bases agree with TRBD1. The V gene end was trimmed by 5 bases and the J gene end by 6 bases; junction bases not matched to a gene: 11. CDR3 length: 15 amino acids. Germline V gene data show CDR1 as SNHLY and CDR2 as FYNNEI. CDR3 nucleotide sequence: TGTGCCAGCAGTCTACAGGGGGGCGCGGGGGATGGCTACACCTTC. Its protein is CASSLQGGAGDGYTF.